These 6 T cell receptor beta chains share one sample of origin, sequenced in a study of sequential checkpoint blockade in melanoma. Treatment indicated: randomized to nivolumab then ipilimumab (arm A) or the reverse (arm B). Using immunoSEQ multiplex PCR, the repertoire was profiled, and TCRdb retains in-frame clones only, with some absent. The top ten hold under 65% of the sample, which has almost 20,000 clones, around four fifths seen once. Specimen: CD8+ T cells sorted from blood (inferred from file names), collected from a patient given nivolumab and ipilimumab in sequence. These receptors all come from a human donor with melanoma.

This sequence joins TRBV2 and TRBJ2-7; perhaps TRBD1 as D (6 bases). Deletions cut 7 bases from V and 3 bases from J, with 16 bases between. The CDR3 totals 14 residues. From germline, CDR1 is SNHLY and CDR2 FYNNEI. CDR3 in amino acids: CASTSVDSSYEQYF. The DNA of the CDR3 is TGTGCCAGCACAAGTGTGGACAGCAGCTACGAGCAGTACTTC.

The chain carries TRBV9 and TRBJ2-2, with D maybe TRBD2 (6 bases). V dropped 2 bases and J dropped 2 bases, with 10 bases sitting between them. The CDR3 has 15 residues. Germline V CDR1 and CDR2: SGDLS, YYNGEE. CDR3 nucleotides: TGTGCCAGCAGCGTTCGGGGGACCAACACCGGGGAGCTGTTTTTT. This sequence encodes CASSVRGTNTGELFF.

The chain uses TRBV5-1 and TRBJ2-1, with 9 nucleotides matching TRBD2. This CDR3 is 16 amino acids long. CDR1 is SGHRS, CDR2 YFSETQ, per germline. V was clipped by 4 bases and J by 8 bases; unmatched bases: 13. For the CDR3, the DNA is TGCGCCAGCAGCCCCATGCCGGGACTAGCTTTCGATGAGCAGTTCTTC. This encodes CASSPMPGLAFDEQFF. Variable domain in full (rest from reference TRBV5-1 and TRBJ2-1): KAGVTQTPRYLIKTRGQQVTLSCSPISGHRSVSWYQQTPGQGLQFLFEYFSETQRNKGNFPGRFSGRQFSNSRSEMNVSTLELGDSALYLCASSPMPGLAFDEQFFGPGTRLTVL.

This chain connects TRBV28 to TRBJ2-2, with D hard to call. With 10 bases removed from V and 2 bases from J, the gap between germline ends came to 23 bases. Germline lookup yields CDR1 MDHEN and CDR2 SYDVKM. This CDR3 is built from 17 residues. The CDR3 DNA reads as TGTGCCACCATAACCACAGATCCGTATATTAACACCGGGGAGCTGTTTTTT. As protein: CATITTDPYINTGELFF.

This chain connects TRBV2 to TRBJ1-2; TRBD1 might be the D (6 bases). Germline loops: CDR1 SNHLY, CDR2 FYNNEI. The germline V and J ends were trimmed by 2 bases and 5 bases, with 12 bases remaining between them. The CDR3 sequence is 14 residues long. CDR3 loop: CASSESGQLYGYTF. The CDR3 bases are TGTGCCAGCAGTGAATCCGGACAGCTATATGGCTACACCTTC.

The V gene is TRBV10-1, the J gene TRBJ2-1; tentative D call: TRBD2 (6 bases). Deletions cut 5 bases from V and 0 bases from J, with 8 bases between. This CDR3 has 14 residues. The germline V gene has CDR1 WNHNN and CDR2 SYGVQD (reference sequence). This CDR3 is CASSPSDSYNEQFF. The CDR3 DNA reads as TGCGCCAGCAGTCCTAGCGACTCCTACAATGAGCAGTTCTTC.